The 2 T cell receptor beta chains below all came from one sample that was sequenced in a study of PD-1 blockade in classical Hodgkin lymphoma. Time point specified: cycle 4 day 1 (C4D1), after 5 to 7 weeks of nivolumab. All patients relapsed after autologous stem cell transplantation, and brentuximab vedotin exposure varied. Clones were sequenced by immunoSEQ multiplex PCR, and TCRdb holds only the in-frame ones, with some missing. The sample holds over 15,000 clones; around 82% are singletons and the top ten take around 22%. The sample in question was peripheral blood mononuclear cells (PBMCs), obtained before the fourth cycle of nivolumab. All receptors derive from a human donor with classical Hodgkin lymphoma.

This chain connects TRBV14 to TRBJ2-3; 7 nucleotides agree with TRBD1. The germline V gene encodes CDR1 SGHDN and CDR2 FVKESK. J gave up 5 bases and V 0 bases, and 5 bases lay outside the gene matches. The CDR3 runs 15 residues. This CDR3 reads CASSQEGRQGDTQYF. CDR3 DNA: TGTGCCAGCAGCCAAGAAGGGAGACAGGGAGATACGCAGTATTTT.

The chain uses TRBV11-2 and TRBJ1-1; D is possibly TRBD1 (5 bases). The CDR3 contains 16 residues. The germline V gene has CDR1 SGHAT and CDR2 FQNNGV. V was clipped by 1 base and J by 5 bases, with 17 bases between them. The CDR3 is CASSLVGGQGWTEAFF. The CDR3 nucleotides read TGTGCCAGCAGCTTAGTGGGAGGTCAGGGATGGACTGAAGCTTTCTTT.